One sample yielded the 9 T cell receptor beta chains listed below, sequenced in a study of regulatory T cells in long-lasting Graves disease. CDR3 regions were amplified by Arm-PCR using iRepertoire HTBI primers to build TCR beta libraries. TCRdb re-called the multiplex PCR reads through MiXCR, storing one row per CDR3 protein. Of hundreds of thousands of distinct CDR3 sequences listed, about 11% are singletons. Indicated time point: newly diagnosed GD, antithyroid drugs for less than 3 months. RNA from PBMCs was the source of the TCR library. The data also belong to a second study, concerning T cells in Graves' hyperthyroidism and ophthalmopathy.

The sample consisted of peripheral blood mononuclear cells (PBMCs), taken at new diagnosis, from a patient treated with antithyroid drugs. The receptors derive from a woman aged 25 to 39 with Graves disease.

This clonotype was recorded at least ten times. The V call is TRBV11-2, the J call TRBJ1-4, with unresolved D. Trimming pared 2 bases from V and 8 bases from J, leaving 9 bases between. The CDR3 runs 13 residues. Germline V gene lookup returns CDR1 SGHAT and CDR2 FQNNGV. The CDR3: CASSLRRSEKLFF. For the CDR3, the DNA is TGTGCCAGCAGCTTAAGGCGGTCGGAAAAACTGTTTTTT.

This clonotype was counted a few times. CDR3 nucleotides: TGTGCCAGCAGTTGGCGACTAGCGGGAGTTGGCACAGATACGCAGTATTTT. The encoded protein is CASSWRLAGVGTDTQYF. The J gene is TRBJ2-3, the V gene TRBV28, with 12 positions matching TRBD2. Germline CDR1 is MDHEN and CDR2 is SYDVKM. This CDR3 is built from 17 residues. Trimming took 4 bases from V and 1 from J; bases not matched to a gene: 6.

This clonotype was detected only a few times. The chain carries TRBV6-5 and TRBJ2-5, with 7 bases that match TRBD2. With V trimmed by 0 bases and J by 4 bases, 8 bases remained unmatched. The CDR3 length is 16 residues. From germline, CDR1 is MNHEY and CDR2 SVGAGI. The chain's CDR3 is CASSYSASGVRETQYF. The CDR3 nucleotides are TGTGCCAGCAGTTACTCGGCCAGCGGGGTCCGAGAGACCCAGTACTTC.

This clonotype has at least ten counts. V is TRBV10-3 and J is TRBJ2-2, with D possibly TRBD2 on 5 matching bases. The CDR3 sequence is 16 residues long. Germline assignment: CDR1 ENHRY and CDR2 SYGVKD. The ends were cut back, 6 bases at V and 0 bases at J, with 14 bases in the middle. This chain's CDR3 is CAISPLDFSNTGELFF. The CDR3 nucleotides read TGTGCCATCAGCCCCCTGGACTTCTCGAACACCGGGGAGCTGTTTTTT.

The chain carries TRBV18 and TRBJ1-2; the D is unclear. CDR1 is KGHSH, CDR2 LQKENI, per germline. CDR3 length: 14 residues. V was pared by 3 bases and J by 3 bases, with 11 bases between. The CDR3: CASSPQGIDYGYTF. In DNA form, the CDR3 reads TGTGCCAGCTCACCCCAAGGGATCGACTATGGCTACACCTTC.

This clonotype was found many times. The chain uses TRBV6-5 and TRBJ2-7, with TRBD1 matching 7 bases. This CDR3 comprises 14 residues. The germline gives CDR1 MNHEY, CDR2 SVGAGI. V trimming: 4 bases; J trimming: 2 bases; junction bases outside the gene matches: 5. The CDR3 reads CASSSPGQTYEQYF. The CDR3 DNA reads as TGTGCCAGCAGTTCTCCGGGACAGACCTACGAGCAGTACTTC.

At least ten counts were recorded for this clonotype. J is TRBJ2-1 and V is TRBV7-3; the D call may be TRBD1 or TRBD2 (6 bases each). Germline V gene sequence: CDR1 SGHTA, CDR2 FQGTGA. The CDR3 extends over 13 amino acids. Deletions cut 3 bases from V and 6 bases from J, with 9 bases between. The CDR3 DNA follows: TGTGCCAGCAGCTTCGGAGGGGGCAATGAGCAGTTCTTC. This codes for CASSFGGGNEQFF.

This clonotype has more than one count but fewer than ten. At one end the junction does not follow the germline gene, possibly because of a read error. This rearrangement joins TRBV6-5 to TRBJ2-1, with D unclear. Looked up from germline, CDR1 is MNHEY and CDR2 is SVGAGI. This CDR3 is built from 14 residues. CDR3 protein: CASGYSNGYNEQFF. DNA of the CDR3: TGTGCCAGCGGTTACTCGAACGGCTACAATGAGCAGTTCTTC.

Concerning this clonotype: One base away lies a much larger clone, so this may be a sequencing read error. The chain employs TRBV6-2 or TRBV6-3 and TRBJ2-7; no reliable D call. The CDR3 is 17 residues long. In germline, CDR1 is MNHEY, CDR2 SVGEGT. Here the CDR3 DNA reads TGTGTCAGCAGTTACTCCTCTGGGGAAGTATCCCCTTACGAGCAGTACTTC. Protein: CVSSYSSGEVSPYEQYF.